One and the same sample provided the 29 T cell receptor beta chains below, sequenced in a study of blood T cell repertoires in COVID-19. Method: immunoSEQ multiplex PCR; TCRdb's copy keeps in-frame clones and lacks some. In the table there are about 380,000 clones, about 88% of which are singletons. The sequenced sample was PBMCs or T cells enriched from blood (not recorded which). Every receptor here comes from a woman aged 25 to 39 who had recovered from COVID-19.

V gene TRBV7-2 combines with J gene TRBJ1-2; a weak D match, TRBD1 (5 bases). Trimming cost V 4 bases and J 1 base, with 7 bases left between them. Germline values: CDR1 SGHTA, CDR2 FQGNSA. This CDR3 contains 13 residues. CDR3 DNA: TGTGCCAGCAGCTCGGGACTTAACTATGGCTACACCTTC. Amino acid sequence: CASSSGLNYGYTF.

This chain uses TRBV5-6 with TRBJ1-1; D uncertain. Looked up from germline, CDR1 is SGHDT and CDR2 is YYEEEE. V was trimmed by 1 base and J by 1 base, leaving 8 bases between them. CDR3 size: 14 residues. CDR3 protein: CASSLKGGNTEAFF. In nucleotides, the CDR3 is TGTGCCAGCAGCTTGAAAGGAGGGAACACTGAAGCTTTCTTT.

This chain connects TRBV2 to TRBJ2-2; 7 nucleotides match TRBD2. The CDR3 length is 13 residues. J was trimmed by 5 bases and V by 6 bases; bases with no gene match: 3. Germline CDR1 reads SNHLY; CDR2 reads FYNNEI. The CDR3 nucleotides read TGTGCCAGCAGCGGGAGGAGTACCGGGGAGCTGTTTTTT. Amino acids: CASSGRSTGELFF. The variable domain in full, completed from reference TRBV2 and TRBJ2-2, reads EPEVTQTPSHQVTQMGQEVILRCVPISNHLYFYWYRQILGQKVEFLVSFYNNEISEKSEIFDDQFSVERPDGSNFTLKIRSTKLEDSAMYFCASSGRSTGELFFGEGSRLTVL.

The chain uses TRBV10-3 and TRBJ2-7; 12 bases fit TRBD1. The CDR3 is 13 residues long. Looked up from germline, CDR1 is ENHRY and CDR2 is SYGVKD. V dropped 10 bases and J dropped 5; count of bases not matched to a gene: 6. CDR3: CATRGQGADEQYF. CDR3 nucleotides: TGTGCCACCAGGGGACAGGGGGCGGACGAGCAGTACTTC.

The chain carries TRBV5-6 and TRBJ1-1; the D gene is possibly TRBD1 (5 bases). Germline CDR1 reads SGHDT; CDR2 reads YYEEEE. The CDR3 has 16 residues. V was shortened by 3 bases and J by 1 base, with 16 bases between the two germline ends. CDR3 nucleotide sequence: TGTGCCAGCAGCTCGGGACTAAGAACAGGGAACACTGAAGCTTTCTTT. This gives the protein CASSSGLRTGNTEAFF.

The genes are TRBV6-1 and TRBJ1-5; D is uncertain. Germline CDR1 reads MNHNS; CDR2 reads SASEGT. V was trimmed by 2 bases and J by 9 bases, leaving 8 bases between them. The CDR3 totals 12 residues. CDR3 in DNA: TGTGCCAGCAGTGAACATCTCGGGCCCCAGCATTTT. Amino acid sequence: CASSEHLGPQHF.

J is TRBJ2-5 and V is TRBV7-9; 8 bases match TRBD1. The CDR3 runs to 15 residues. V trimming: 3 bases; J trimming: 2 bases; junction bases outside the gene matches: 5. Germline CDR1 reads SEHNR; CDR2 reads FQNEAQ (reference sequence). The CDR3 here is CASSFVGQGQETQYF. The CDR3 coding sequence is TGTGCCAGCAGCTTTGTAGGACAGGGACAAGAGACCCAGTACTTC.

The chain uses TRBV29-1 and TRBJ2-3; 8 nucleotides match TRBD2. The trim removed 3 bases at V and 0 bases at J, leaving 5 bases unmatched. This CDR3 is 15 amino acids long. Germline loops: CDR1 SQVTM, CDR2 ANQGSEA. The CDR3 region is CSVDRAGASTDTQYF. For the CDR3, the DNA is TGCAGCGTTGATCGAGCGGGAGCTAGCACAGATACGCAGTATTTT.

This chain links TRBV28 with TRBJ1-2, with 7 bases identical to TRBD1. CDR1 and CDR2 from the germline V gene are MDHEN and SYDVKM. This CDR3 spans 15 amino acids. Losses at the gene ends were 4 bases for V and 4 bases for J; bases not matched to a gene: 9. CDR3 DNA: TGTGCCAGCAGTTCCTCGGGACAGAACACCTATGGCTACACCTTC. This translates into CASSSSGQNTYGYTF.

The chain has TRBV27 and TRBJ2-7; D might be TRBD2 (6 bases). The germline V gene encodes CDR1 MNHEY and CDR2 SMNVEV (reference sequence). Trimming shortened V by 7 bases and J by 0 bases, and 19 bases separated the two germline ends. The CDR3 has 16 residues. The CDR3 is CASTLIGGESSYEQYF. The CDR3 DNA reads TGTGCCAGCACCCTGATTGGCGGGGAGAGCTCCTACGAGCAGTACTTC.

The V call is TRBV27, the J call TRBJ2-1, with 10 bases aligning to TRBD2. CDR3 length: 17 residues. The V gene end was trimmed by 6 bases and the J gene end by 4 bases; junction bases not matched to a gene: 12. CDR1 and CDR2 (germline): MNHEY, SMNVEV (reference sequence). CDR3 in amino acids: CASRKTSGTSAYNEQFF. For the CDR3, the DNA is TGTGCCAGCAGGAAAACGTCCGGGACTAGCGCATACAATGAGCAGTTCTTC.

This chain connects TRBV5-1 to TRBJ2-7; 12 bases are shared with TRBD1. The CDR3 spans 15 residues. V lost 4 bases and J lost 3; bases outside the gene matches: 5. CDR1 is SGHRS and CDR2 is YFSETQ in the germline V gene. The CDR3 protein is CASSPGQGAFYEQYF. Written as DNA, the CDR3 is TGCGCCAGCAGCCCGGGACAGGGGGCCTTCTACGAGCAGTACTTC.

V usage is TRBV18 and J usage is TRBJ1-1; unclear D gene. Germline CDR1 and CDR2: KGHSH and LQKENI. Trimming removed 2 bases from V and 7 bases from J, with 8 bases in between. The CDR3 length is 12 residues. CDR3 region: CASSPTRHEAFF. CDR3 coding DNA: TGTGCCAGCTCACCAACTCGCCATGAAGCTTTCTTT.

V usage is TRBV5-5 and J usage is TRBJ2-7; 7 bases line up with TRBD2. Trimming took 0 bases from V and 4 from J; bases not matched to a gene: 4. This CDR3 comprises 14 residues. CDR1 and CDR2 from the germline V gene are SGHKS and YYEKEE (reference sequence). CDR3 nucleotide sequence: TGTGCCAGCAGCTTGGCCAGCGGGGTGTACGAGCAGTACTTC. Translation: CASSLASGVYEQYF.

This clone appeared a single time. CDR3: CASSLSGETQYF. The DNA of the CDR3 is TGTGCCAGCAGCTTGTCAGGCGAGACCCAGTACTTC. The V call is TRBV5-8, the J call TRBJ2-5; D not resolved. The CDR3 loop spans 12 amino acids. CDR1 SGHTS and CDR2 YDEGEE come from the germline V gene. The V gene lost 1 base and the J gene lost 5 bases, with 6 bases spanning the gap.

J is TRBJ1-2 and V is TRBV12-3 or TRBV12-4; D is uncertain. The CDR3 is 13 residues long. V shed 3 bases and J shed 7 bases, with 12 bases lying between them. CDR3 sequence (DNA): TGTGCCAGCAGTTTGCTCCAGGTTGTTGGCTACACCTTC. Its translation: CASSLLQVVGYTF.

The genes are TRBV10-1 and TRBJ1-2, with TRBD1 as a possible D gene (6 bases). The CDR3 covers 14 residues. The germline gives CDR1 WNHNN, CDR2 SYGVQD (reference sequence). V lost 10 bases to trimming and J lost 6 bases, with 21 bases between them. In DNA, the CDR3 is TGCGCCAACCCGGTGGGGGGGCTTAAGGATGGCTACACCTTC. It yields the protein CANPVGGLKDGYTF.

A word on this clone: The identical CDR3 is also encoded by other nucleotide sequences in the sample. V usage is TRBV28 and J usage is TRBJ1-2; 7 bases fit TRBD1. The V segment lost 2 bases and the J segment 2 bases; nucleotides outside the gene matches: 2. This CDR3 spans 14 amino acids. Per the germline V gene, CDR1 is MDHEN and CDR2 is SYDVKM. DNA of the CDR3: TGTGCCAGCAGTTTAGGGACAGCGAACTATGGCTACACCTTC. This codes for CASSLGTANYGYTF.

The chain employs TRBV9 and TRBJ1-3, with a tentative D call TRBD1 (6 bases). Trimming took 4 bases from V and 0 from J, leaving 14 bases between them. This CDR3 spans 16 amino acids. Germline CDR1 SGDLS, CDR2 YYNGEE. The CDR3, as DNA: TGTGCCAGCAGCCAGACAGGATGGGGCTCTGGAAACACCATATATTTT. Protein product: CASSQTGWGSGNTIYF.

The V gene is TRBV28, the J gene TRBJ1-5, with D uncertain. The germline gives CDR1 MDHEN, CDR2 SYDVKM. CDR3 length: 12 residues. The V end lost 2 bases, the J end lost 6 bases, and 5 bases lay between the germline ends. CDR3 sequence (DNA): TGTGCCAGCAGTTTAGTATTTCAGCCCCAGCATTTT. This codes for CASSLVFQPQHF.

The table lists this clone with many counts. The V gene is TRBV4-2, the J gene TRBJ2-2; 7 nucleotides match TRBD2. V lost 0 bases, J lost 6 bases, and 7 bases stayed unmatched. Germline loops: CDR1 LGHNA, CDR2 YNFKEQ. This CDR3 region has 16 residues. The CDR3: CASSQDTPGGSGELFF. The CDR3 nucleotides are TGTGCCAGCAGCCAAGATACACCGGGAGGTTCCGGGGAGCTGTTTTTT.

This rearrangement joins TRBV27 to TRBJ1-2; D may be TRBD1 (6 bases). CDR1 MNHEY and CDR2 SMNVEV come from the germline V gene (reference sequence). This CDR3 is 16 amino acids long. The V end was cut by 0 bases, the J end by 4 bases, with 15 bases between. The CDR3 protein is CASSLSSTGTSYGYTF. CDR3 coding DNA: TGTGCCAGCAGTTTATCATCTACCGGGACAAGCTATGGCTACACCTTC.

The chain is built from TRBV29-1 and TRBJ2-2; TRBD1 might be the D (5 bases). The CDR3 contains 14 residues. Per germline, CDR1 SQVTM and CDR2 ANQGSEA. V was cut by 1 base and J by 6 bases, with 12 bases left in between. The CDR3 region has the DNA TGCAGCGTTGAAGTTGGGGCGCGCGCCGGGGAGCTGTTTTTT. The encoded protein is CSVEVGARAGELFF.

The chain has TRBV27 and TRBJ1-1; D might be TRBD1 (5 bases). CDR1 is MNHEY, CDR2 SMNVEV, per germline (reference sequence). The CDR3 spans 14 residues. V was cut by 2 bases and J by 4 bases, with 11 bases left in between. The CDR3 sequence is CASSLIRGSTEAFF. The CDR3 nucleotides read TGTGCCAGCAGTTTAATTCGGGGGAGCACTGAAGCTTTCTTT.

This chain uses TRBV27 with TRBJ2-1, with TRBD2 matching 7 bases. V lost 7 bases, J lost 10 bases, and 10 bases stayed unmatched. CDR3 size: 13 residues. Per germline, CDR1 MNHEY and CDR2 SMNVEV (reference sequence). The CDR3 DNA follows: TGTGCCAGCACGGCTAGCGGTAGTCAAGAGCAGTTCTTC. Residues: CASTASGSQEQFF.

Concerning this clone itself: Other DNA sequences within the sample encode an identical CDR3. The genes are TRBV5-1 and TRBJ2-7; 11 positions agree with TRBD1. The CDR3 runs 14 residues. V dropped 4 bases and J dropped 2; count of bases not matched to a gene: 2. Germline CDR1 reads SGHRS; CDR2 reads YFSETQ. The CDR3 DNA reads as TGCGCCAGCAGCGGGACAGGGGGGGCCTACGAGCAGTACTTC. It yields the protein CASSGTGGAYEQYF. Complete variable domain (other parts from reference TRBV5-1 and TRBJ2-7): KAGVTQTPRYLIKTRGQQVTLSCSPISGHRSVSWYQQTPGQGLQFLFEYFSETQRNKGNFPGRFSGRQFSNSRSEMNVSTLELGDSALYLCASSGTGGAYEQYFGPGTRLTVT.

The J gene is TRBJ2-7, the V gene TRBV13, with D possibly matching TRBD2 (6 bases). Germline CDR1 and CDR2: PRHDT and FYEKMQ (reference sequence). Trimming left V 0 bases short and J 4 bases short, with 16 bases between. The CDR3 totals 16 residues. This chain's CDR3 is CASSLGRGRDSYEQYF. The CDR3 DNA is TGTGCCAGCAGCTTAGGCCGGGGAAGGGACTCGTACGAGCAGTACTTC.

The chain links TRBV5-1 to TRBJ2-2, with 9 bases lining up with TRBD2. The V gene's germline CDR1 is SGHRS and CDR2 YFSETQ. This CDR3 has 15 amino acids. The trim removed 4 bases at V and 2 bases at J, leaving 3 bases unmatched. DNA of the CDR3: TGCGCCAGCAGCCTTAGCGGGGGAAACACCGGGGAGCTGTTTTTT. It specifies CASSLSGGNTGELFF.

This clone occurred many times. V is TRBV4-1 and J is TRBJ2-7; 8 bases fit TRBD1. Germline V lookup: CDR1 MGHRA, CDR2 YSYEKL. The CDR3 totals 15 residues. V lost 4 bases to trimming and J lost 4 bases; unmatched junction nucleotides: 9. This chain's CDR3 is CASSRSTGAIYEQYF. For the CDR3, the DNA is TGCGCCAGCAGCCGTTCGACAGGGGCGATATACGAGCAGTACTTC.